The 19 T cell receptor beta chains below were found in one sample sequenced in a study of blood T cells in healthy people across ages. Using a J-beta primer mix together with a sample-barcoded 5' primer, a second PCR was run for roughly 7 to 12 cycles. Via MiXCR, TCRdb re-called the 5' RACE reads, giving one row per CDR3 protein. Here the sample spans about 730,000 distinct CDR3 sequences, about 40% being singletons. The sample taken for sequencing was blood. The receptors come from a woman aged 55-70 years in good health.

The CDR3 loop reads CASSLVPTQYF. The CDR3 nucleotides are TGTGCCAGCAGCTTGGTCCCTACGCAGTATTTT. The genes are TRBV11-2 and TRBJ2-3; D is uncertain. The CDR3 is made up of 11 amino acids. The V end lost 3 bases, the J end lost 8 bases, and 6 bases lay between the germline ends. Germline lookup yields CDR1 SGHAT and CDR2 FQNNGV.

The chain combines TRBV7-2 with TRBJ2-1; 8 bases are shared with TRBD2. Trimming cost V 5 bases and J 5 bases; bases outside gene matches: 8. CDR1 and CDR2 from the germline V gene are SGHTA and FQGNSA. This CDR3 contains 15 residues. CDR3 bases: TGTGCCAGCAGCCCAAGACTAGCGCCTAACAATGAGCAGTTCTTC. Translating it yields CASSPRLAPNNEQFF.

There are a few counts of this clonotype. The chain employs TRBV11-1 and TRBJ2-1; D not certain. From germline, CDR1 is SGHAT and CDR2 FQDESV (reference sequence). Trimming left V 3 bases short and J 14 bases short, with 14 bases between. This CDR3 region has 12 residues. In DNA, the CDR3 is TGTGCCAGCAGCTTTGGACCCCAAAGGGAGTTCTTC. Amino acid sequence: CASSFGPQREFF.

The genes are TRBV28 and TRBJ2-2; tentative D call: TRBD2 (6 bases). Germline V lookup: CDR1 MDHEN, CDR2 SYDVKM. The V and J ends lost 5 bases and 7 bases respectively, with 26 bases between them. CDR3 length equals 18 residues. The chain's CDR3 is CASSPGGSGGGTVGELFF. CDR3 bases: TGTGCCAGCAGTCCTGGAGGTTCCGGTGGAGGGACGGTCGGGGAGCTGTTTTTT.

This clonotype has a count of ten or more. The chain joins TRBV9 to TRBJ2-5; D not certain. V was cut by 0 bases and J by 4 bases, with 7 bases left in between. Per germline, CDR1 SGDLS and CDR2 YYNGEE. CDR3 length equals 13 residues. The CDR3 region is CASSVDVRETQYF. CDR3 nucleotide sequence: TGTGCCAGCAGCGTAGATGTGAGAGAGACCCAGTACTTC. Combining the CDR3 with reference TRBV9 and TRBJ2-5 gives the whole variable domain DSGVTQTPKHLITATGQRVTLRCSPRSGDLSVYWYQQSLDQGLQFLIQYYNGEERAKGNILERFSAQQFPDLHSELNLSSLELGDSALYFCASSVDVRETQYFGPGTRLLVL.

This chain connects TRBV5-1 to TRBJ2-7; D may correspond to TRBD1 or TRBD2 (5 bases each). Trimming took off 7 bases at V and 0 bases at J, with 11 bases between the two ends. The length of the CDR3 is 13 residues. Germline loops: CDR1 SGHRS, CDR2 YFSETQ. The CDR3 loop is CASSWDVSYEQYF. As DNA, the CDR3 is TGCGCCAGCTCCTGGGACGTCTCCTACGAGCAGTACTTC.

This sequence joins TRBV5-1 and TRBJ1-4, with D possibly TRBD1 on 6 matching bases. The germline gives CDR1 SGHRS, CDR2 YFSETQ. With 5 bases removed from V and 1 base from J, the gap between germline ends came to 15 bases. The CDR3 spans 16 residues. CDR3: CASSYGGAITNEKLFF. DNA for the CDR3: TGCGCCAGCAGTTATGGGGGGGCCATAACTAATGAAAAACTGTTTTTT.

The chain couples TRBV20-1 to TRBJ1-2; D is perhaps TRBD1 (5 bases). CDR1 and CDR2 (germline): DFQATT, SNEGSKA (reference sequence). Trimming took 3 bases from V and 4 from J, leaving 9 bases between them. The CDR3 covers 12 residues. The CDR3 sequence: CSASDSLYGYTF. The CDR3 DNA sequence: TGCAGTGCTAGCGACAGCCTCTATGGCTACACCTTC.

This clonotype was recorded a few times. CDR3 residues: CSAQPTCGQYF. The CDR3 nucleotides read TGCAGTGCCCAGCCGACATGTGGGCAGTACTTC. The V call is TRBV20-1, the J call TRBJ2-7; unclear D gene. This CDR3 is built from 11 residues. Looked up from germline, CDR1 is DFQATT and CDR2 is SNEGSKA (reference sequence). The ends were cut back, 6 bases at V and 9 bases at J, with 15 bases in the middle.

To note about this clonotype: A much larger clone lies one base from this, so it may be a read error. The chain couples TRBV9 to TRBJ1-1; D unclear. CDR3 length equals 15 residues. CDR1 and CDR2 (germline): SGDLS, YYNGEE. Trimming removed 0 bases from V and 1 base from J, with 10 bases in between. CDR3 sequence: CASSVGGPWNTEAFF. CDR3 DNA: TGTGCCAGCAGCGTAGGTGGGCCATGGAACACTGAAGCTTTCTTT.

V gene TRBV3-1 combines with J gene TRBJ1-4; weak D call: TRBD1 (5 bases). V lost 4 bases and J lost 7, with 10 bases in between. CDR3 size: 13 residues. Germline V gene lookup returns CDR1 LGHDT and CDR2 YNNKEL (reference sequence). CDR3 in amino acids: CASSLGDFEKLFF. In DNA form, the CDR3 reads TGTGCCAGCAGCCTGGGGGACTTTGAAAAACTGTTTTTT.

This clonotype occurred a few times. V and J are TRBV15 and TRBJ1-2, with 7 positions matching TRBD1. The V segment lost 2 bases and the J segment 3 bases; nucleotides outside the gene matches: 12. The CDR3 extends over 17 amino acids. The germline gives CDR1 LNHNV, CDR2 YYDKDF (reference sequence). Here the CDR3 DNA reads TGTGCCACCAGCAGAAGGGCGGGCATTGGGACAGACTATGGCTACACCTTC. Translation: CATSRRAGIGTDYGYTF. The full variable domain, its missing parts supplied by reference TRBV15 and TRBJ1-2, is DAMVIQNPRYQVTQFGKPVTLSCSQTLNHNVMYWYQQKSSQAPKLLFHYYDKDFNNEADTPDNFQSRRPNTSFCFLDIRSPGLGDTAMYLCATSRRAGIGTDYGYTFGSGTRLTVV.

The V gene is TRBV2, the J gene TRBJ1-2; D is ambiguous. There are 15 residues in the CDR3. V lost 6 bases to trimming and J lost 0 bases, with 14 bases between them. From germline, CDR1 is SNHLY and CDR2 FYNNEI. CDR3 sequence reads: CASSLTYPTNYGYTF. The CDR3 coding sequence is TGTGCCAGCAGCCTGACTTACCCAACTAACTATGGCTACACCTTC.

This clonotype was seen a few times. The V and J genes are TRBV29-1 and TRBJ2-2, with D uncertain. V lost 3 bases and J lost 7, with 9 bases in between. Germline loops: CDR1 SQVTM, CDR2 ANQGSEA. The CDR3 contains 12 residues. The CDR3 is CSVDRVDGELFF. CDR3 bases: TGCAGCGTTGATCGGGTGGACGGGGAGCTGTTTTTT.

The chain joins TRBV3-1 to TRBJ1-1; the match to TRBD1 covers 9 bases. Looked up from germline, CDR1 is LGHDT and CDR2 is YNNKEL (reference sequence). Trimming at V came to 2 bases and at J to 0 bases, leaving 10 bases not matched to a gene. The CDR3 extends over 18 amino acids. The CDR3 loop reads CASSQLQGALDLNTEAFF. The DNA for the CDR3 is TGTGCCAGCAGCCAATTACAGGGGGCATTGGATTTGAACACTGAAGCTTTCTTT.

The chain joins TRBV9 to TRBJ1-2, with D possibly being TRBD1 (5 bases). The V gene's germline CDR1 is SGDLS and CDR2 YYNGEE. The CDR3 runs 15 residues. V lost 6 bases and J 2 bases, leaving 17 bases between the germline ends. The CDR3 reads CASNPGTQRNYGYTF. As DNA, the CDR3 is TGTGCCAGCAACCCGGGGACCCAGAGGAACTATGGCTACACCTTC.

This clonotype was seen more than once but under ten times. J is TRBJ2-5 and V is TRBV11-2, with TRBD2 identical over 15 bases. This CDR3 has 16 amino acids. Unmatched junction bases numbered 6, after V lost 5 bases and J lost 5 bases. In germline, CDR1 is SGHAT, CDR2 FQNNGV. The CDR3 region has the DNA TGTGCCAGCAGCCAGGGACTAGCGGGGGGTCGGGAGACCCAGTACTTC. As protein: CASSQGLAGGRETQYF.

This chain uses TRBV27 with TRBJ1-6, with 7 bases that match TRBD1. Germline V gene sequence: CDR1 MNHEY, CDR2 SMNVEV (reference sequence). Trimming cost V 8 bases and J 0 bases; bases outside gene matches: 10. The CDR3 contains 17 residues. Here the CDR3 DNA reads TGTGCCAGCCGCGTCTTTGGACAGGACTCCTATAATTCACCCCTCCACTTT. Protein product: CASRVFGQDSYNSPLHF.

A note on this clonotype: A much larger clone is a single base away; this may be a read error. This chain connects TRBV9 to TRBJ2-3; unclear D gene. The CDR3 covers 13 residues. The germline V gene has CDR1 SGDLS and CDR2 YYNGEE. Trimming took off 3 bases at V and 3 bases at J, with 8 bases between the two ends. This chain's CDR3 is CASSGVDTDTQYF. The CDR3 DNA reads as TGTGCCAGCAGCGGAGTCGATACAGATACGCAGTATTTT.